The clone carrying this T cell receptor beta chain was counted only a few times. The antigen is not known. Sequencing was performed with immunoSEQ multiplex PCR; in TCRdb, only in-frame clones are kept and a portion is missing. The sample comprises more than 550,000 clones, just over 90% of which are singletons, and nearly 25% rests with the top ten. The source of the sample is a study of shared clonotypes between healthy human individuals. At the level of the study: The donor group consisted of a couple of women and three men, aged 18 to 49. The study, taken as a whole, reports: It was the non-shared clonotypes that had lower generation probabilities than clonotypes shared by all four donors.

In the naive CD8 group, cells lacked CD45RO and were positively selected for CCR7, so terminally differentiated effector memory CD45RA+ cells were left out. This CDR3 spans 16 amino acids. The V segment lost 5 bases and the J segment 3 bases; nucleotides outside the gene matches: 10. The V gene's germline CDR1 is MDHEN and CDR2 SYDVKM. The genes are TRBV28 and TRBJ2-1, with 7 bases identical to TRBD2. Sequencing used naive CD8+ T cells sorted from blood. This clonotype originated in a man aged 25 to 40 in good health. The CDR3: CASSPYSGRDYNEQFF. The CDR3 DNA reads as TGTGCCAGCAGTCCCTATAGCGGGCGGGACTACAATGAGCAGTTCTTC. The full variable domain, in which reference TRBV28 and TRBJ2-1 provide the parts outside the CDR3, is DVKVTQSSRYLVKRTGEKVFLECVQDMDHENMFWYRQDPGLGLRLIYFSYDVKMKEKGDIPEGYSVSREKKERFSLILESASTNQTSMYLCASSPYSGRDYNEQFFGPGTRLTVL.